A single sample gave rise to the 8 T cell receptor beta chains below, sequenced in a study of blood T cells in healthy people across ages. Through a sample-barcoded 5' primer and a J-beta primer mix, a second PCR was run for roughly 7 to 12 cycles. TCRdb redid the calling of the 5' RACE reads with MiXCR, one entry per CDR3 protein. In the table there are hundreds of thousands of distinct CDR3 sequences, about 52% of which are singletons. The specimen sequenced was blood. Source of these receptors: a man aged 60-69 years in good health.

This chain connects TRBV11-2 to TRBJ2-2; 8 positions agree with TRBD2. CDR3 length equals 16 residues. Germline V gene sequence: CDR1 SGHAT, CDR2 FQNNGV. V shed 5 bases and J 3 bases; nucleotides not matched to a gene: 8. DNA for the CDR3: TGTGCCAGCAGCCTTCCGGGGGGGCCTGACACCGGGGAGCTGTTTTTT. Amino acids: CASSLPGGPDTGELFF.

This chain connects TRBV25-1 to TRBJ1-2, with D hard to call. Germline assignment: CDR1 MGHDK and CDR2 SYGVNS. The CDR3 has 14 amino acids. V was shortened by 9 bases and J by 3 bases, with 17 bases between the two germline ends. In nucleotides, the CDR3 is TGTGCCAGTATCCCTCTGGACGGGGACTATGGCTACACCTTC. Translating it yields CASIPLDGDYGYTF.

This clonotype was counted ten times or more. The chain has TRBV28 and TRBJ2-7, with a tentative D call TRBD2 (6 bases). The CDR3 has 13 residues. Trimming removed 6 bases from V and 3 bases from J, with 12 bases in between. Germline loops: CDR1 MDHEN, CDR2 SYDVKM. In DNA form, the CDR3 reads TGTGCCAGCAGAAGGGACTCCCACTACGAGCAGTACTTC. Amino acid sequence: CASRRDSHYEQYF. The full variable domain, completed using reference TRBV28 and TRBJ2-7, is DVKVTQSSRYLVKRTGEKVFLECVQDMDHENMFWYRQDPGLGLRLIYFSYDVKMKEKGDIPEGYSVSREKKERFSLILESASTNQTSMYLCASRRDSHYEQYFGPGTRLTVT.

The chain carries TRBV13 and TRBJ1-1, with D hard to call. This CDR3 contains 13 residues. V lost 5 bases and J 5 bases, leaving 12 bases between the germline ends. CDR1 and CDR2 (germline): PRHDT, FYEKMQ (reference sequence). CDR3 residues: CASSHGVLTEAFF. CDR3 nucleotide sequence: TGTGCCAGCAGCCACGGGGTTTTGACTGAAGCTTTCTTT.

In its sample, this clonotype was seen a few times. CDR3 sequence reads: CASSSSGVSYNEQFF. CDR3 coding DNA: TGTGCCAGCTCAAGCAGCGGGGTCTCCTACAATGAGCAGTTCTTC. The genes are TRBV27 and TRBJ2-1; 7 bases agree with TRBD2. Germline CDR1 reads MNHEY; CDR2 reads SMNVEV (reference sequence). The CDR3 sequence is 15 residues long. The V and J ends lost 8 bases and 0 bases, in that order; junction bases with no gene match: 7.

This clonotype was detected only a few times. The rearrangement links TRBV20-1 to TRBJ1-1; TRBD1 might be the D (6 bases). The CDR3 totals 14 residues. CDR1 is DFQATT, CDR2 SNEGSKA, per germline (reference sequence). Trimming removed 3 bases from V and 3 bases from J, with 14 bases in between. Written as DNA, the CDR3 is TGCAGTGCTAGGGGATACAGGGCAGACACTGAAGCTTTCTTT. This encodes CSARGYRADTEAFF.

The V and J genes are TRBV7-9 and TRBJ1-1; D remains unclear. From germline, CDR1 is SEHNR and CDR2 FQNEAQ (reference sequence). Trimming pared 7 bases from V and 6 bases from J, leaving 12 bases between. This CDR3 has 12 residues. The CDR3 bases are TGTGCCAGCAAGGAGTCCAGCCCTGAAGCTTTCTTT. Protein product: CASKESSPEAFF. Based on the CDR3 plus reference TRBV7-9 and TRBJ1-1, the full variable domain is DTGVSQNPRHKITKRGQNVTFRCDPISEHNRLYWYRQTLGQGPEFLTYFQNEAQLEKSRLLSDRFSAERPKGSFSTLEIQRTEQGDSAMYLCASKESSPEAFFGQGTRLTVV.

This clonotype appeared a few times. The rearrangement links TRBV20-1 to TRBJ2-7, with D possibly being TRBD1 or TRBD2 (6 bases each). Germline values: CDR1 DFQATT, CDR2 SNEGSKA (reference sequence). Trimming pared 0 bases from V and 3 bases from J, leaving 15 bases between. The CDR3 consists of 15 residues. The DNA for the CDR3 is TGCAGTGCTAGAGATTTAGGGGGGAGCCTCTACGAGCAGTACTTC. Residues: CSARDLGGSLYEQYF.